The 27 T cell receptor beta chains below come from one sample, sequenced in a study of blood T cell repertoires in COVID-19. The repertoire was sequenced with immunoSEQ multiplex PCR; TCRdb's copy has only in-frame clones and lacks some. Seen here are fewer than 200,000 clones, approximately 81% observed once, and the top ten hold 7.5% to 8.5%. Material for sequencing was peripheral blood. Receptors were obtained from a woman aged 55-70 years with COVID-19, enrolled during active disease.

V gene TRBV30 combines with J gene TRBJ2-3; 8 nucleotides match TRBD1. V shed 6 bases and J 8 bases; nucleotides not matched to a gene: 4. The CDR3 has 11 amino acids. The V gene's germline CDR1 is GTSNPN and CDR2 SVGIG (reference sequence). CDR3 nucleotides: TGTGCCTGCCTACAGGGGGGTACGCAGTATTTT. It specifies CACLQGGTQYF.

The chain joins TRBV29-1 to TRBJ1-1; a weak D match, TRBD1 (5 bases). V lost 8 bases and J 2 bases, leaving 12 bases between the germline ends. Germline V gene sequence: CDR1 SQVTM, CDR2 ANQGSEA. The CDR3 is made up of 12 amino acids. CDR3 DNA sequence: TGCAGCACCAGACAGTCCAACACTGAAGCTTTCTTT. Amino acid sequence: CSTRQSNTEAFF.

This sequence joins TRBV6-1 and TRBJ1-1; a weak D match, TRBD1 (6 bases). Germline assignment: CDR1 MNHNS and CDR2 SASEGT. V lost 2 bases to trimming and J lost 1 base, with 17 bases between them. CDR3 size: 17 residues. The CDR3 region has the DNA TGTGCCAGCAGTGAAAGAAACACAGGGTTGGCGAACACTGAAGCTTTCTTT. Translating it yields CASSERNTGLANTEAFF.

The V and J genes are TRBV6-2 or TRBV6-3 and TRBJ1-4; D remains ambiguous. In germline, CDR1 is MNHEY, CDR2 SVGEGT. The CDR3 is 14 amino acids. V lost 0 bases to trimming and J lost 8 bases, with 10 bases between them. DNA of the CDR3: TGTGCCAGCAGTTACTCGGGAGGAGGCGAAAAACTGTTTTTT. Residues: CASSYSGGGEKLFF.

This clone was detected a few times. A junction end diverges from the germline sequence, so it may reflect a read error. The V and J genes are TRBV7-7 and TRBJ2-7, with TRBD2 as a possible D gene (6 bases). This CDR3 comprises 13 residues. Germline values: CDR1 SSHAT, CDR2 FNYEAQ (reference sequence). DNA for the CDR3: TGTGCTAGCAGCTTCGTCTCGGGGAGGGAGCAGTACTTC. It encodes CASSFVSGREQYF.

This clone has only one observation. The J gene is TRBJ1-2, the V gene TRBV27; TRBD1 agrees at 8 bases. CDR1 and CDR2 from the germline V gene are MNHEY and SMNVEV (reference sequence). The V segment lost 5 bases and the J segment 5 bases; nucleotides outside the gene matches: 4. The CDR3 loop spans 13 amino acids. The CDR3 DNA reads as TGTGCCAGCAGTCAGGGGGCGCTTTATGGCTACACCTTC. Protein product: CASSQGALYGYTF.

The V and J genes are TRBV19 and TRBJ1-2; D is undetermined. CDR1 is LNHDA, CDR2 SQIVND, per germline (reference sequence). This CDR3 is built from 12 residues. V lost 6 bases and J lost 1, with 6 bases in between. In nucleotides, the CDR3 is TGTGCCAGTAGAACAGATAACTATGGCTACACCTTC. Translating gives CASRTDNYGYTF.

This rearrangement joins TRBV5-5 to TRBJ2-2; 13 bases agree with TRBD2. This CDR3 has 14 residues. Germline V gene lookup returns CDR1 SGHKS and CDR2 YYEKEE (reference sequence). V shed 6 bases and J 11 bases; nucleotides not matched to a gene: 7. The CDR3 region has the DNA TGTGCCAGCATCTGGACTAGCGGGGGTGGAGAGCTGTTTTTT. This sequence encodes CASIWTSGGGELFF. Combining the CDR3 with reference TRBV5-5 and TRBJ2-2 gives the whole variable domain DAGVTQSPTHLIKTRGQQVTLRCSPISGHKSVSWYQQVLGQGPQFIFQYYEKEERGRGNFPDRFSARQFPNYSSELNVNALLLGDSALYLCASIWTSGGGELFFGEGSRLTVL.

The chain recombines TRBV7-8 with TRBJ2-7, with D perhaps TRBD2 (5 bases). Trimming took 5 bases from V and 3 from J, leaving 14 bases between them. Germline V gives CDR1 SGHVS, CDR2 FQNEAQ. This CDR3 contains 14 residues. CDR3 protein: CASSRERWDYEQYV. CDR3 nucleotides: TGTGCCAGCAGCCGAGAGCGGTGGGACTACGAGCAGTACGTC.

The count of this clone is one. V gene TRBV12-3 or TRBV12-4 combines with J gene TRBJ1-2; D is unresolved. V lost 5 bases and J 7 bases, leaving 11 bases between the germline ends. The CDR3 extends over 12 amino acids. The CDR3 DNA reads TGTGCCAGCAGTCCGGGGAAGGCTGGCTACACCTTC. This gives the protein CASSPGKAGYTF.

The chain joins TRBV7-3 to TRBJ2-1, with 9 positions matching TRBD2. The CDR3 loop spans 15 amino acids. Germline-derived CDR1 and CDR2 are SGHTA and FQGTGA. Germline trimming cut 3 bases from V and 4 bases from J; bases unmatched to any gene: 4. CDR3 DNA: TGTGCCAGCAGCTTTGGGCTAGCGGGGTACAATGAGCAGTTCTTC. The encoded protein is CASSFGLAGYNEQFF.

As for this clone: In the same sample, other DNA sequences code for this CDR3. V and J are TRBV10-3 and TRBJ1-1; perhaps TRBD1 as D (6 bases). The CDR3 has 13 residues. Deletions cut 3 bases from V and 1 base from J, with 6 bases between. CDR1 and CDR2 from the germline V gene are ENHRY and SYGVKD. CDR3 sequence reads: CAISDRGNTEAFF. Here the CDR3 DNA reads TGTGCCATCAGTGACAGGGGGAACACTGAAGCTTTCTTT.

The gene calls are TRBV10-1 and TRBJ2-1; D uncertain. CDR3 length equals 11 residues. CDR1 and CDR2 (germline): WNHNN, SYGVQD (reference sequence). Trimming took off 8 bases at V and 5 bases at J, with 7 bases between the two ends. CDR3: CASGANNEQFF. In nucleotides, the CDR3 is TGCGCCAGCGGAGCAAACAATGAGCAGTTCTTC.

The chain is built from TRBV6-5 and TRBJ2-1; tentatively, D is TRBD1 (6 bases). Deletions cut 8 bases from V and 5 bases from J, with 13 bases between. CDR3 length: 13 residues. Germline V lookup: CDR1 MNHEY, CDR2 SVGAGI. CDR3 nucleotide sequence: TGTGCCAGCCTCGAACAGGGCAACAATGAGCAGTTCTTC. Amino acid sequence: CASLEQGNNEQFF.

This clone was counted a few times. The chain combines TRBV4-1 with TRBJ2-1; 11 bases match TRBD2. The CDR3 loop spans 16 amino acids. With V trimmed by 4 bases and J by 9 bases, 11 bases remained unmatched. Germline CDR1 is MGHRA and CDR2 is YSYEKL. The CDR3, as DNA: TGCGCCAGCAGCCCCAATAGCGGGAGGGCCAATAGTGAGCAGTTCTTC. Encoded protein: CASSPNSGRANSEQFF.

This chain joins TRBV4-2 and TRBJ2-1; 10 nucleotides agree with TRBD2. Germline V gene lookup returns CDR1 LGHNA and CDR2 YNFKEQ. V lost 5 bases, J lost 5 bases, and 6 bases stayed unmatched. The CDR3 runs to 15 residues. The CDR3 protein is CASSIRLAGDNEQFF. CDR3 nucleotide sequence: TGTGCCAGCAGCATCCGACTAGCGGGTGACAATGAGCAGTTCTTC.

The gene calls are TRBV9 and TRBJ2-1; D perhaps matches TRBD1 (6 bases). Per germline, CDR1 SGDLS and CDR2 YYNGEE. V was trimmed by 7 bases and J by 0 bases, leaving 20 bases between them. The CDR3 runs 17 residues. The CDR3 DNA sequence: TGTGCCAGCGGCCCCAGACAGGCCAAGAGCTCCTACAATGAGCAGTTCTTC. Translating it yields CASGPRQAKSSYNEQFF.

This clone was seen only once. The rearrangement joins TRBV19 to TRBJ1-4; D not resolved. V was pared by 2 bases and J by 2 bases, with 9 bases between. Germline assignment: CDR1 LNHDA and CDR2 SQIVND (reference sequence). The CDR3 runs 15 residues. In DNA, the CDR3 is TGTGCCAGTAGTATAACAACAGTTACTAATGAAAAACTGTTTTTT. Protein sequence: CASSITTVTNEKLFF.

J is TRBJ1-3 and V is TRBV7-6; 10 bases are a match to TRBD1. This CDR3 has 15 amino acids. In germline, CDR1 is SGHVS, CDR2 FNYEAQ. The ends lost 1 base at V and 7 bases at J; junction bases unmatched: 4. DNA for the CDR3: TGTGCCAGCAGCTTAGGACAGGGGGCGGGGAACACCATATATTTT. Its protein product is CASSLGQGAGNTIYF.

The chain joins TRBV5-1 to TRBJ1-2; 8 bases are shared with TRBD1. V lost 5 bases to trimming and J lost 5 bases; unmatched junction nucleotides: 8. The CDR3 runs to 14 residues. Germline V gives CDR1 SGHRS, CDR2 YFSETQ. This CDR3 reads CASRAGTGPYGYTF. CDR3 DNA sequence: TGCGCCAGCAGGGCTGGGACAGGACCTTATGGCTACACCTTC.

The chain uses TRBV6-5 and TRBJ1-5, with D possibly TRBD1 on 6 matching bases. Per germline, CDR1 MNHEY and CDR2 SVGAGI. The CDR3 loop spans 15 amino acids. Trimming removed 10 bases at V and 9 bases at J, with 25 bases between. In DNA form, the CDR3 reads TGTGCCACTCGAGGGGGGGGCCCTCCATCAAGGCCCCAGCATTTT. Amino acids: CATRGGGPPSRPQHF.

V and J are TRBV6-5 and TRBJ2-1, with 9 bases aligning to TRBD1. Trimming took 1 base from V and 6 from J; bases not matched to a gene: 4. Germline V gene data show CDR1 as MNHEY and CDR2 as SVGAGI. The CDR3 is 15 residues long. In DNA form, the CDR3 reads TGTGCCAGCAGTTACTTCCTGACAGGGGGCAATGAGCAGTTCTTC. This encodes CASSYFLTGGNEQFF.

CDR3 region: CAIGNDRDRGNTIYF. As DNA, the CDR3 is TGTGCCATCGGCAACGACCGGGACAGAGGAAACACCATATATTTT. The rearrangement links TRBV10-3 to TRBJ1-3; 7 nucleotides match TRBD1. V lost 8 bases to trimming and J lost 4 bases; unmatched junction nucleotides: 11. Germline loops: CDR1 ENHRY, CDR2 SYGVKD. This CDR3 is built from 15 residues.

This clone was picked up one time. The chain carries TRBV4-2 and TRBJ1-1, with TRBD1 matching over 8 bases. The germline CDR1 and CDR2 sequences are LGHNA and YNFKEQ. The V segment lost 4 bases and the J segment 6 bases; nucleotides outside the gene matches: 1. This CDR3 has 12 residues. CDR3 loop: CASSRTGSEAFF. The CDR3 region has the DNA TGTGCCAGCAGCCGGACAGGGTCTGAAGCTTTCTTT.

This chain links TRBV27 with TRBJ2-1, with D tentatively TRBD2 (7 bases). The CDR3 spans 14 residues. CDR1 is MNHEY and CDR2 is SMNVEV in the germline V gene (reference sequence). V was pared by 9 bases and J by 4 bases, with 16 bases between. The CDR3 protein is CASGGRGVYNEQFF. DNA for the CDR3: TGTGCCAGTGGTGGGAGGGGGGTTTACAATGAGCAGTTCTTC.

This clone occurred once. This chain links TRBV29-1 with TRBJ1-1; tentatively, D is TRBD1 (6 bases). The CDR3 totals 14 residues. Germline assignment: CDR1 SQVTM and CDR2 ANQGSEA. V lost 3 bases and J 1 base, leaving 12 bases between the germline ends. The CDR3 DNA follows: TGCAGCGTTGATCGTCCCAGGGGGAACACTGAAGCTTTCTTT. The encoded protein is CSVDRPRGNTEAFF.

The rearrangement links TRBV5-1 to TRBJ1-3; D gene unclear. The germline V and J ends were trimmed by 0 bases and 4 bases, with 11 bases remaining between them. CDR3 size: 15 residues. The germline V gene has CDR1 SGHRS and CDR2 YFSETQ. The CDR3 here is CASSLGAYDGNTIYF. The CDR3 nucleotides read TGCGCCAGCAGCTTGGGGGCGTATGACGGAAACACCATATATTTT.